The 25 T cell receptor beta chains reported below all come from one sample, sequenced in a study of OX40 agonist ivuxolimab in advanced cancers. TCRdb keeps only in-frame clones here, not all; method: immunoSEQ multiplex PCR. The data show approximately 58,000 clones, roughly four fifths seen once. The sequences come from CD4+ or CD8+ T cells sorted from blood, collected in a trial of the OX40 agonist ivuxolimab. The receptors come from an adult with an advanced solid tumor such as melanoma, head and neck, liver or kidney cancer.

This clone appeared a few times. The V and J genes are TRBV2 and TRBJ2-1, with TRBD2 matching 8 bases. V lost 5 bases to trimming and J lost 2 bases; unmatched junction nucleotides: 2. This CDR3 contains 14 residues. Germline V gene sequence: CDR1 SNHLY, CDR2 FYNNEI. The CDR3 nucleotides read TGTGCCAGCAGTCCACTAGCGGCCTACAATGAGCAGTTCTTC. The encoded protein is CASSPLAAYNEQFF.

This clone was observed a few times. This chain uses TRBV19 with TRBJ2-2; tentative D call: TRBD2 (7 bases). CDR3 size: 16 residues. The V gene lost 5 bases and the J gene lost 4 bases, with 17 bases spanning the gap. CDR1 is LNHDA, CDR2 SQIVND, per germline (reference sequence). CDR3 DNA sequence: TGTGCCAGTAGTTCCCGAGGGGGGGCGGGCACCGGGGAGCTGTTTTTT. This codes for CASSSRGGAGTGELFF.

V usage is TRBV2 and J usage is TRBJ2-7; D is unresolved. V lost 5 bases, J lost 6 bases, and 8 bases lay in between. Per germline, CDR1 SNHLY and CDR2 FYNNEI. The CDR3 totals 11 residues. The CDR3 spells CASSKTVEQYF. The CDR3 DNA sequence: TGTGCCAGCAGTAAGACTGTCGAGCAGTACTTC. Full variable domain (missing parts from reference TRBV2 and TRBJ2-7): EPEVTQTPSHQVTQMGQEVILRCVPISNHLYFYWYRQILGQKVEFLVSFYNNEISEKSEIFDDQFSVERPDGSNFTLKIRSTKLEDSAMYFCASSKTVEQYFGPGTRLTVT.

This CDR3 reads CASSRGQERTDTQYF. The CDR3 nucleotides are TGTGCCAGTAGTAGGGGACAGGAAAGAACAGATACGCAGTATTTT. V usage is TRBV19 and J usage is TRBJ2-3; 8 bases agree with TRBD1. The germline CDR1 and CDR2 sequences are LNHDA and SQIVND (reference sequence). The junction had 6 bases not matched to a gene; V was cut back by 4 bases and J by 3 bases. This CDR3 is 15 amino acids long.

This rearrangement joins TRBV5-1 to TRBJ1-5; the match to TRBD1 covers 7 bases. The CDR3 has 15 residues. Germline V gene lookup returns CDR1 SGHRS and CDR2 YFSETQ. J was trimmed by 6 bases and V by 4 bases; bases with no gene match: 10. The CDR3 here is CASSPQGGSGQPQHF. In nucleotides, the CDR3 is TGCGCCAGCAGCCCGCAGGGGGGCAGCGGTCAGCCCCAGCATTTT.

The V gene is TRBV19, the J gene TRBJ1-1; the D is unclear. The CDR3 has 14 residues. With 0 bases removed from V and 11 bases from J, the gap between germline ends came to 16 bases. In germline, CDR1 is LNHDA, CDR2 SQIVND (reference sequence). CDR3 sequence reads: CASSIDLGRGWAFF. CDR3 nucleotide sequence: TGTGCCAGTAGTATAGATCTGGGCAGAGGGTGGGCTTTCTTT.

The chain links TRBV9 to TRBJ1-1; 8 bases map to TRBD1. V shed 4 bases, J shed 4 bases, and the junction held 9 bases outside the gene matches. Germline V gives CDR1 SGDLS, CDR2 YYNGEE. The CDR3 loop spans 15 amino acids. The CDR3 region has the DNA TGTGCCAGCAGCCCTAGCGGACAGGGTAGCACTGAAGCTTTCTTT. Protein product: CASSPSGQGSTEAFF.

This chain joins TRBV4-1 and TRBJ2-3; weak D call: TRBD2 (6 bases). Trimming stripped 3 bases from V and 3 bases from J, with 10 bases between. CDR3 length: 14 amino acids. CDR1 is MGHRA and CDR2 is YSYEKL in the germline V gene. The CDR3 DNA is TGCGCCAGCAGCCAGACCGGGACTACAGATACGCAGTATTTT. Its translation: CASSQTGTTDTQYF.

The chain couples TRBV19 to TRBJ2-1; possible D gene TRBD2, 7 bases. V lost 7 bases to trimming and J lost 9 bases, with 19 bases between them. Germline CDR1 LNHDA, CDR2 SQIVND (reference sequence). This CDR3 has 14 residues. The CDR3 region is CASTWGGALSEQFF. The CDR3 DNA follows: TGTGCCAGTACCTGGGGGGGGGCCCTGAGTGAGCAGTTCTTC.

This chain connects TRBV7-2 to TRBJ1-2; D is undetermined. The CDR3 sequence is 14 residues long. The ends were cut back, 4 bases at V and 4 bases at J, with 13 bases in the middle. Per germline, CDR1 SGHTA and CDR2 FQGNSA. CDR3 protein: CASSSTRVIYGYTF. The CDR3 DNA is TGTGCCAGCAGCTCTACCCGGGTTATCTATGGCTACACCTTC.

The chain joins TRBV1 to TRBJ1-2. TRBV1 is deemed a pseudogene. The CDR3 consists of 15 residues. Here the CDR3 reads CTSRAKSRGNYGYTF. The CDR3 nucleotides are TGCACCAGCAGAGCCAAGTCTCGGGGAAACTATGGCTACACCTTC.

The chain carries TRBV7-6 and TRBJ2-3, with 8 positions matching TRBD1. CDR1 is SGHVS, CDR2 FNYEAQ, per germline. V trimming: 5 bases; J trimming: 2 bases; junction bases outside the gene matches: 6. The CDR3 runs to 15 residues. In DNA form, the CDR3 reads TGTGCCAGCAGCCTAAGGACAGGGTTCACAGATACGCAGTATTTT. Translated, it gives CASSLRTGFTDTQYF.

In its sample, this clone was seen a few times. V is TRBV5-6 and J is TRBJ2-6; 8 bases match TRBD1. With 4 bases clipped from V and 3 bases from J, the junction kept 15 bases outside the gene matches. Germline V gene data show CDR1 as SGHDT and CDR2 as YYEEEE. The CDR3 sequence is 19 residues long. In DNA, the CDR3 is TGTGCCAGCAGCAGATCCGGGACAGGTTGGTATCGTGGGGCCAACGTCCTGACTTTC. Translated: CASSRSGTGWYRGANVLTF.

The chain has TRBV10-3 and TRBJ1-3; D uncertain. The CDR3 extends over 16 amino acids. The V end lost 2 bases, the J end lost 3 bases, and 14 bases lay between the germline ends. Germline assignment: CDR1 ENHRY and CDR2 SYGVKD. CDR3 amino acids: CAISEIAGQDGNTIYF. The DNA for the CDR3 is TGTGCCATCAGTGAGATAGCCGGGCAGGATGGAAACACCATATATTTT.

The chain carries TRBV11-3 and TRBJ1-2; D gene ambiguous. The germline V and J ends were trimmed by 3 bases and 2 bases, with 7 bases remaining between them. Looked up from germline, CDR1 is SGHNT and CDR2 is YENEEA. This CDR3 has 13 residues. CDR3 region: CASSFGGNYGYTF. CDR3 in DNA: TGTGCCAGCAGCTTTGGCGGGAACTATGGCTACACCTTC.

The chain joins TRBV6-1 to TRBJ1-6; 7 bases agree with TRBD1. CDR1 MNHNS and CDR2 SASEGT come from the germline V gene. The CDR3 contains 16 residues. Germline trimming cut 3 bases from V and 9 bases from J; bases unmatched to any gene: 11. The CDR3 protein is CASSERTGVGRSPLHF. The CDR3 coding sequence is TGTGCCAGCAGTGAGCGGACAGGCGTAGGTCGTTCACCCCTCCACTTT.

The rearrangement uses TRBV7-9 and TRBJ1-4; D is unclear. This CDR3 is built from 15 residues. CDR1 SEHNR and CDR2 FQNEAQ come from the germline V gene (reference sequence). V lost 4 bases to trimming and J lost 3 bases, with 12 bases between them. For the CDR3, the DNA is TGTGCCAGCAGCTCTGCCGGGAACCCTAATGAAAAACTGTTTTTT. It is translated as CASSSAGNPNEKLFF.

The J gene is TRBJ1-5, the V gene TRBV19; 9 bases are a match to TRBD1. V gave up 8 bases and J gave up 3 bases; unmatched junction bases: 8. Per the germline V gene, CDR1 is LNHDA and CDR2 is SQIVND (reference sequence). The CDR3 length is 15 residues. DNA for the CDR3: TGTGCCAGTCGGTCGGACAGGGGCCACAATCAGCCCCAGCATTTT. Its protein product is CASRSDRGHNQPQHF.

The CDR3 sequence is CSARAATQYF. The CDR3 nucleotides read TGCAGTGCTAGAGCAGCGACCCAGTACTTC. The chain is built from TRBV20-1 and TRBJ2-5, with D hard to call. Trimming pared 1 base from V and 7 bases from J, leaving 4 bases between. Germline lookup yields CDR1 DFQATT and CDR2 SNEGSKA (reference sequence). CDR3 length: 10 amino acids.

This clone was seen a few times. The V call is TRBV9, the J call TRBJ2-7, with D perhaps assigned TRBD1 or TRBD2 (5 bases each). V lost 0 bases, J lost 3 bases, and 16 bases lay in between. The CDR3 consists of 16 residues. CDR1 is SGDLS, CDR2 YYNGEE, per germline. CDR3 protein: CASSVASIGQGYEQYF. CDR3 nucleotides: TGTGCCAGCAGCGTAGCTAGCATAGGACAAGGCTACGAGCAGTACTTC.

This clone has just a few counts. The chain's CDR3 is CASSLSPQADNSPLHF. Written as DNA, the CDR3 is TGTGCCAGCAGCTTAAGTCCCCAGGCCGATAATTCACCCCTCCACTTT. This sequence joins TRBV11-3 and TRBJ1-6; D ambiguous. The V and J ends lost 2 bases and 5 bases respectively, with 13 bases between them. CDR3 length equals 16 residues. CDR1 is SGHNT, CDR2 YENEEA, per germline. The variable domain in full, completed from reference TRBV11-3 and TRBJ1-6, reads EAGVVQSPRYKIIEKKQPVAFWCNPISGHNTLYWYLQNLGQGPELLIRYENEEAVDDSQLPKDRFSAERLKGVDSTLKIQPAELGDSAVYLCASSLSPQADNSPLHFGNGTRLTVT.

DNA of the CDR3: TGTGCCAGCAGTGGACGGGGGGCGAGCAATCAGCCCCAGCATTTT. It specifies CASSGRGASNQPQHF. The chain is built from TRBV6-6 and TRBJ1-5; maybe TRBD1 (6 bases). V was clipped by 5 bases and J by 1 base, with 12 bases between them. The CDR3 length is 15 residues. Germline values: CDR1 MNHNY, CDR2 SVGAGI (reference sequence).

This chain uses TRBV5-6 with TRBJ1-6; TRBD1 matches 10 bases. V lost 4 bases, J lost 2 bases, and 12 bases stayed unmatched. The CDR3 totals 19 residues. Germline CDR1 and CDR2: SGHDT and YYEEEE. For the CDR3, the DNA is TGTGCCAGCAGCCTCCGGACAGGGGGTCGCGCTGCCTATAATTCACCCCTCCACTTT. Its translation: CASSLRTGGRAAYNSPLHF.

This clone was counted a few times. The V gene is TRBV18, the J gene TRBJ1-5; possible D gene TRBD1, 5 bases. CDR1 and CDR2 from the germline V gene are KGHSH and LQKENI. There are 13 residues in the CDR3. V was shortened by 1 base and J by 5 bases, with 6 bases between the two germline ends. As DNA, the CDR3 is TGTGCCAGCTCACCACAACAGGATCAGCCCCAGCATTTT. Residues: CASSPQQDQPQHF.

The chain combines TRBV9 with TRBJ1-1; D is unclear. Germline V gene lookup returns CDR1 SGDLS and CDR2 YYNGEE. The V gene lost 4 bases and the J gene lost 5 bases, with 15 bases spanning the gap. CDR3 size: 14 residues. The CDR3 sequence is CASSPGVSGTEAFF. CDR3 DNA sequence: TGTGCCAGCAGCCCCGGGGTAAGCGGGACTGAAGCTTTCTTT. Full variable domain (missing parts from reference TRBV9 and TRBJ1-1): DSGVTQTPKHLITATGQRVTLRCSPRSGDLSVYWYQQSLDQGLQFLIQYYNGEERAKGNILERFSAQQFPDLHSELNLSSLELGDSALYFCASSPGVSGTEAFFGQGTRLTVV.